The text below deals with one TCR beta chain. As processed by the authors: Reference gene primer amplification gave estimated nucleated cell counts. Produced via immunoSEQ multiplex PCR; TCRdb's table is partial and in-frame only. Clonal size and the V and J genes are those of that table, whereas D and trimming came from the DNA. The table lists 150,000 or so clones, roughly four fifths of them singletons. The data are from a study of blood T cell repertoires in COVID-19. Patients from Seattle were sampled longitudinally, starting during active infection. This receptor was obtained from a woman aged 60-75 years with COVID-19, enrolled during active disease. The sequencing input was peripheral blood.

The CDR3 reads CASSGGTSDYNEQFF. The CDR3 DNA follows: TGTGCCAGCAGTGGCGGGACTAGCGATTACAATGAGCAGTTCTTC. The chain joins TRBV13 to TRBJ2-1; 10 nucleotides agree with TRBD2. The CDR3 is made up of 15 amino acids. V was pared by 6 bases and J by 4 bases, with 6 bases of the junction left unmatched. Germline V CDR1 and CDR2: PRHDT, FYEKMQ (reference sequence).